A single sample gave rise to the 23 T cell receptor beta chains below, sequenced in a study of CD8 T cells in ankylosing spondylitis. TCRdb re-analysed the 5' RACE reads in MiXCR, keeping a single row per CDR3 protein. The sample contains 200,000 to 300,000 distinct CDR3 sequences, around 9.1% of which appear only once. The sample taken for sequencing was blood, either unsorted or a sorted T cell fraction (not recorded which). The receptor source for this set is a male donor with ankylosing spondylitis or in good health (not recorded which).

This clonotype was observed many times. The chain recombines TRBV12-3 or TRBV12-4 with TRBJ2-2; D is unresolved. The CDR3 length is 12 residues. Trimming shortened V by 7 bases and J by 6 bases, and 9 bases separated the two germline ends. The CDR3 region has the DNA TGTGCCAGCACCCCTATCTCCGGGGAGCTGTTTTTT. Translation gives CASTPISGELFF.

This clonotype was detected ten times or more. CDR3 DNA: TGTGCCAGCACCGACGGGGGAGAGCAGTTCTTC. Amino acid sequence: CASTDGGEQFF. The chain links TRBV6-2 or TRBV6-3 to TRBJ2-1, with D perhaps TRBD2 (6 bases). Deletions cut 7 bases from V and 10 bases from J, with 11 bases between. The CDR3 length is 11 residues. Per germline, CDR1 MNHEY and CDR2 SVGEGT.

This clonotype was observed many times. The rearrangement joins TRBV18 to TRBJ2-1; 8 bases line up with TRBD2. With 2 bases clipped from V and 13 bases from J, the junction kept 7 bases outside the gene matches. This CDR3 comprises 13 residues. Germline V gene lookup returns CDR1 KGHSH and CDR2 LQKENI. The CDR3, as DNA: TGTGCCAGCTCACCAGGAACTAGCGGAGCCCAGTTCTTC. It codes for CASSPGTSGAQFF. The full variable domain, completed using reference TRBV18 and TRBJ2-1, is NAGVMQNPRHLVRRRGQEARLRCSPMKGHSHVYWYRQLPEEGLKFMVYLQKENIIDESGMPKERFSAEFPKEGPSILRIQQVVRGDSAAYFCASSPGTSGAQFFGPGTRLTVL.

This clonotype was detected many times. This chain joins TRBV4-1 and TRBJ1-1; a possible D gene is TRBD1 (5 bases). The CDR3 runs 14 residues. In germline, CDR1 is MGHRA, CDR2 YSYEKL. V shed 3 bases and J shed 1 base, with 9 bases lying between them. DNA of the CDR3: TGCGCCAGCAGCCAGATGGGGCAGAACACTGAAGCTTTCTTT. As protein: CASSQMGQNTEAFF.

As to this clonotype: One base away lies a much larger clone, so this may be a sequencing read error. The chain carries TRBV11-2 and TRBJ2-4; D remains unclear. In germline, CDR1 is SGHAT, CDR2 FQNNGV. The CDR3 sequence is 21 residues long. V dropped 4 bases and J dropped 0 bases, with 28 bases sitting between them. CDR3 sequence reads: CASSSYSRLFEKQLAKNIQYF. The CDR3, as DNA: TGTGCCAGCAGCTCCTACTCCCGACTCTTCGAGAAACAGCTAGCCAAAAACATTCAGTACTTC. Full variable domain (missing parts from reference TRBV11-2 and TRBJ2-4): EAGVAQSPRYKIIEKRQSVAFWCNPISGHATLYWYQQILGQGPKLLIQFQNNGVVDDSQLPKDRFSAERLKGVDSTLKIQPAKLEDSAVYLCASSSYSRLFEKQLAKNIQYFGAGTRLSVL.

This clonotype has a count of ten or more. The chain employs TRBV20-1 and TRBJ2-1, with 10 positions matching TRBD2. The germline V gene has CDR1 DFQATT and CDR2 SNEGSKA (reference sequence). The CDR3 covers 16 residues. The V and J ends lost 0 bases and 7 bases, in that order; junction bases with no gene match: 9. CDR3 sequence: CSARDASGRATNEQFF. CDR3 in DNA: TGCAGTGCTAGAGATGCCAGCGGGAGGGCCACAAATGAGCAGTTCTTC.

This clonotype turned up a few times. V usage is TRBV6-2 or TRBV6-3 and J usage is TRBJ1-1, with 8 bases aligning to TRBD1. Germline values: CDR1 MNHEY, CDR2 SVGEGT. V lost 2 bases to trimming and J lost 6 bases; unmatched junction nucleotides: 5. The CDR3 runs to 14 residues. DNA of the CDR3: TGTGCCAGCAGTTACGTACAGGGGGTGGCTGAAGCTTTCTTT. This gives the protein CASSYVQGVAEAFF.

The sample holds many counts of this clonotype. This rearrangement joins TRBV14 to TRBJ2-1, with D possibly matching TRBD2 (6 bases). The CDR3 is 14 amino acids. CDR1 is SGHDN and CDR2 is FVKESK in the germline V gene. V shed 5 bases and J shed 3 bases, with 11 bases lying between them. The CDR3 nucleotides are TGTGCCAGCAGCGGGAGGAGTTACTACAATGAGCAGTTCTTC. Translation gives CASSGRSYYNEQFF. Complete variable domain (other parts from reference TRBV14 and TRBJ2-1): EAGVTQFPSHSVIEKGQTVTLRCDPISGHDNLYWYRRVMGKEIKFLLHFVKESKQDESGMPNNRFLAERTGGTYSTLKVQPAELEDSGVYFCASSGRSYYNEQFFGPGTRLTVL.

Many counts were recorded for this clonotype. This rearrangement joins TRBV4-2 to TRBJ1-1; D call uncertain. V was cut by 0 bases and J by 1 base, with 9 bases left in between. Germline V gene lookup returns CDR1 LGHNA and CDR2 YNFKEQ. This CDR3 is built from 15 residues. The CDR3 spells CASSQDEGPNTEAFF. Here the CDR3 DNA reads TGTGCCAGCAGCCAAGATGAGGGCCCGAACACTGAAGCTTTCTTT.

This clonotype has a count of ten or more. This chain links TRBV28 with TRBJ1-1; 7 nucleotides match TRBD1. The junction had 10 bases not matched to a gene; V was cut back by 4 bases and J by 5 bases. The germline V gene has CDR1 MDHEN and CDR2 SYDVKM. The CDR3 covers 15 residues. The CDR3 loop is CASSYQQGFKTEAFF. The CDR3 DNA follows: TGTGCCAGCAGTTACCAACAGGGGTTTAAGACTGAAGCTTTCTTT.

This chain's CDR3 is CASSLTPPGDGANVLTF. DNA for the CDR3: TGTGCCAGCAGCTTAACCCCCCCGGGAGATGGGGCCAACGTCCTGACTTTC. The chain combines TRBV7-6 with TRBJ2-6; tentatively, D is TRBD2 (6 bases). The CDR3 spans 17 residues. The V gene lost 2 bases and the J gene lost 3 bases, with 14 bases spanning the gap. Looked up from germline, CDR1 is SGHVS and CDR2 is FNYEAQ.

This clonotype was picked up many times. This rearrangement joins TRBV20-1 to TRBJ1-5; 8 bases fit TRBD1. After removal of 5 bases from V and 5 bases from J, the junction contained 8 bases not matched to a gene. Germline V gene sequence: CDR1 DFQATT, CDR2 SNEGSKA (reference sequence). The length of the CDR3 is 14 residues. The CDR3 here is CSALQGASDQPQHF. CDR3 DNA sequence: TGCAGTGCTCTTCAGGGGGCCTCGGATCAGCCCCAGCATTTT.

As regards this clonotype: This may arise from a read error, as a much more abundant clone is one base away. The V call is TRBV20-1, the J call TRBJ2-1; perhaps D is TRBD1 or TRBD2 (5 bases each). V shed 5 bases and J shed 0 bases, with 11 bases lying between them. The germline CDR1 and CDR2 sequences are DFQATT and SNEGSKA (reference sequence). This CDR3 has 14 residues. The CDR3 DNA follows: TGCAGTGCTCGGGGCTCATTCTCCTACAATGAGCAGTTCTTC. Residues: CSARGSFSYNEQFF.

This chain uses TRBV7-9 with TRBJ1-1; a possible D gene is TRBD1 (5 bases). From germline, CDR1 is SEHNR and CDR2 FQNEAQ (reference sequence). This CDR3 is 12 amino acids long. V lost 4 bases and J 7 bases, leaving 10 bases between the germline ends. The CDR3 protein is CASSYGTDEAFF. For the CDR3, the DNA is TGTGCCAGCAGCTATGGGACCGATGAAGCTTTCTTT.

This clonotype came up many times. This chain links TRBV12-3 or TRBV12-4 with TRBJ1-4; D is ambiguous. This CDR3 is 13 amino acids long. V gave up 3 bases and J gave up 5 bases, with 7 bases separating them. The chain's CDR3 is CASSFGRNEKLFF. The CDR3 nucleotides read TGTGCCAGCAGTTTCGGGAGAAATGAAAAACTGTTTTTT.

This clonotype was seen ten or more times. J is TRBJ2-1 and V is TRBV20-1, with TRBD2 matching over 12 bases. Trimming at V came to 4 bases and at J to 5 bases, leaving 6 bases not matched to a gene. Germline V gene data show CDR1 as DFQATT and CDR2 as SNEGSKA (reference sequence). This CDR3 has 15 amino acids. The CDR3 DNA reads TGCAGTGCTACTCCTAGCGGGGGGGTTCACAATGAGCAGTTCTTC. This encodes CSATPSGGVHNEQFF.

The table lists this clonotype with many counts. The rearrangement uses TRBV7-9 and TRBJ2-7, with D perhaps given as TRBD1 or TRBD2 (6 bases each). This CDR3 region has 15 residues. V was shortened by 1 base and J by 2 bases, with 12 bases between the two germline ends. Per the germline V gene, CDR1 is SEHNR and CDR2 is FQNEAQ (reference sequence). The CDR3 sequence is CASSLEPGATYEQYF. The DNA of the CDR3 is TGTGCCAGCAGCTTAGAACCGGGGGCTACCTACGAGCAGTACTTC.

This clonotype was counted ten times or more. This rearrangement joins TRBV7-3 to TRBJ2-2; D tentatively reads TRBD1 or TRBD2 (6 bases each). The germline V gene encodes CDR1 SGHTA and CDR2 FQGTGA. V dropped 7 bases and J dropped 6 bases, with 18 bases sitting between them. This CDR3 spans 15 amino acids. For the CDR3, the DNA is TGTGCCAGCACCCCAAGGGGGGAGTCGGCCGGGGAGCTGTTTTTT. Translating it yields CASTPRGESAGELFF.

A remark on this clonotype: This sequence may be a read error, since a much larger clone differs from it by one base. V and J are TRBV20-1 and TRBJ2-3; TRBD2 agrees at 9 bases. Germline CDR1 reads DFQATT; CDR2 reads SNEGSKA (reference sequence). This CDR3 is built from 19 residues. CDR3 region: CCARDPSGGGAWGTDTQYF. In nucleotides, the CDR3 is TGCTGTGCTAGAGATCCTTCCGGCGGGGGGGCCTGGGGCACAGATACGCAGTATTTT.

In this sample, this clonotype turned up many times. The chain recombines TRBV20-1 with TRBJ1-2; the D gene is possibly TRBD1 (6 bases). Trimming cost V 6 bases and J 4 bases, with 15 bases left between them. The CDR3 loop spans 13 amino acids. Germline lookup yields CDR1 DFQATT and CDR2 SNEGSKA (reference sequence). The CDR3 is CSATRGPSYGYTF. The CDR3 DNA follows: TGCAGTGCCACCAGGGGTCCCTCCTATGGCTACACCTTC.

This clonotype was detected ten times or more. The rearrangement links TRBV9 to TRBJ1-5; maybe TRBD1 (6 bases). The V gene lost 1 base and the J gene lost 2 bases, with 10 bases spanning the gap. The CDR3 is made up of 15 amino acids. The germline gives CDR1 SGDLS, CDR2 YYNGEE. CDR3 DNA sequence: TGTGCCAGCAGCGTATCAGGGGCTGGCAATCAGCCCCAGCATTTT. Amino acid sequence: CASSVSGAGNQPQHF. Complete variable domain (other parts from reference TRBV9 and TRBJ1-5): DSGVTQTPKHLITATGQRVTLRCSPRSGDLSVYWYQQSLDQGLQFLIQYYNGEERAKGNILERFSAQQFPDLHSELNLSSLELGDSALYFCASSVSGAGNQPQHFGDGTRLSIL.

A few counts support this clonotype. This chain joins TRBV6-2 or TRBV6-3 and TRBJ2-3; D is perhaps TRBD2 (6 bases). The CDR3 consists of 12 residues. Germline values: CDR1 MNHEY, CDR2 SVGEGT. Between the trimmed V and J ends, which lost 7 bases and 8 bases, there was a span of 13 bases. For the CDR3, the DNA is TGTGCCAGCACCTCTAGGGGAGGTACGCAGTATTTT. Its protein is CASTSRGGTQYF.

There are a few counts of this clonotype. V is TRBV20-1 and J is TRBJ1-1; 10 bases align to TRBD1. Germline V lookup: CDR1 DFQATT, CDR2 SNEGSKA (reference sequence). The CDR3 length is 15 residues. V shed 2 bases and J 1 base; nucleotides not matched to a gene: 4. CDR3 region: CSARLTGGANTEAFF. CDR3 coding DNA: TGCAGTGCTAGACTGACAGGGGGCGCGAACACTGAAGCTTTCTTT.